A single sample is the source of the 27 T cell receptor beta chains below, sequenced in a study of T cells in Graves' hyperthyroidism and ophthalmopathy. TCR beta CDR3 region amplification was performed from RNA transcripts. HTBI primers were the set used in a first-round RT-PCR of the TCR CDR3. TCRdb independently ran MiXCR on the multiplex PCR reads; one entry per CDR3 protein. The data hold hundreds of thousands of distinct CDR3 sequences, with approximately 15% observed a single time. Sequences were obtained from blood. The origin of the receptors is a woman in her 30s with Graves' hyperthyroidism.

As concerns this clonotype: A much larger clonotype is one base distant, so this may be a read error. The chain employs TRBV2 and TRBJ1-2; D not certain. Germline CDR1 and CDR2: SNHLY and FYNNEI. This CDR3 has 13 residues. The CDR3 loop reads CASSEDSNYSYTF. The CDR3 DNA sequence: TGTGCCAGCAGTGAAGACAGCAACTATAGCTACACCTTC.

This clonotype was counted ten times or more. The CDR3 DNA sequence: TGTGCCAGCAGTTCCTTATGGACTAGCGGGACCAAAAACATTCAGTACTTC. Protein product: CASSSLWTSGTKNIQYF. The genes are TRBV27 and TRBJ2-4; TRBD2 aligns across 12 bases. V shed 4 bases, J shed 2 bases, and the junction held 6 bases outside the gene matches. The germline V gene has CDR1 MNHEY and CDR2 SMNVEV (reference sequence). The CDR3 totals 17 residues.

This clonotype was counted many times. V gene TRBV2 combines with J gene TRBJ2-3; no definite D call. The CDR3 contains 12 residues. The germline CDR1 and CDR2 sequences are SNHLY and FYNNEI. With 7 bases removed from V and 1 base from J, the gap between germline ends came to 6 bases. The CDR3 DNA reads TGTGCCAGCACCTATGGCACAGATACGCAGTATTTT. It yields the protein CASTYGTDTQYF.

This clonotype showed up many times. This chain links TRBV6-1 with TRBJ2-2; possible D gene TRBD2, 6 bases. Trimming pared 7 bases from V and 5 bases from J, leaving 14 bases between. Germline lookup yields CDR1 MNHNS and CDR2 SASEGT. The length of the CDR3 is 14 residues. The CDR3 DNA reads TGTGCCAGCAAACAGCGGGTCCTGACCGGGGAGCTGTTTTTT. It encodes CASKQRVLTGELFF.

This clonotype was seen repeatedly, ten times or more. This sequence joins TRBV30 and TRBJ1-2; D ambiguous. Germline V lookup: CDR1 GTSNPN, CDR2 SVGIG (reference sequence). Trimming removed 4 bases from V and 4 bases from J, with 7 bases in between. The CDR3 is made up of 11 amino acids. The CDR3 DNA follows: TGTGCCTGGACTGGGGTCTATGGCTACACCTTC. Its translation: CAWTGVYGYTF. Drawing the rest from reference TRBV30 and TRBJ1-2, the complete variable domain is SQTIHQWPATLVQPVGSPLSLECTVEGTSNPNLYWYRQAAGRGLQLLFYSVGIGQISSEVPQNLSASRPQDRQFILSSKKLLLSDSGFYLCAWTGVYGYTFGSGTRLTVV.

This clonotype has only a few counts. V gene TRBV28 combines with J gene TRBJ2-7; D is possibly TRBD2 (6 bases). Germline CDR1 reads MDHEN; CDR2 reads SYDVKM. The CDR3 length is 14 residues. Trimming removed 6 bases at V and 5 bases at J, with 17 bases between. The CDR3, as DNA: TGTGCCAGCAGCCTCCTGACGGGAGTTGACGAGCAGTACTTC. Translating gives CASSLLTGVDEQYF.

This clonotype was counted many times. J is TRBJ1-4 and V is TRBV12-3 or TRBV12-4; D unresolved. V lost 7 bases, J lost 3 bases, and 9 bases lay in between. This CDR3 is built from 13 residues. CDR3 coding DNA: TGTGCCAGCAAACCCGGCCCTAATGAAAAACTGTTTTTT. Protein sequence: CASKPGPNEKLFF.

The sample holds many counts of this clonotype. This rearrangement joins TRBV3-1 to TRBJ2-5, with 9 bases matching TRBD2. In germline, CDR1 is LGHDT, CDR2 YNNKEL (reference sequence). V was pared by 6 bases and J by 1 base, with 3 bases of the junction left unmatched. There are 14 residues in the CDR3. CDR3 sequence reads: CASSGSGGQETQYF. The CDR3 nucleotides read TGTGCCAGCAGTGGTAGCGGGGGCCAAGAGACCCAGTACTTC.

Details on this clonotype: Likely a read error: the CDR3 ends without its conserved phenylalanine or tryptophan. The rearrangement links TRBV29-1 to TRBJ1-1; D unclear. The V gene's germline CDR1 is SQVTM and CDR2 ANQGSEA. This CDR3 comprises 12 residues. The V and J ends lost 5 bases and 0 bases respectively, with 7 bases between them. The CDR3 bases are TGCAGCGTTCGGCTTATGAACACTGAAGCTTTCTCT. It codes for CSVRLMNTEAFS.

The chain carries TRBV7-9 and TRBJ2-7; 10 nucleotides agree with TRBD2. CDR3 length: 16 residues. The V gene's germline CDR1 is SEHNR and CDR2 FQNEAQ (reference sequence). V shed 5 bases and J 2 bases; nucleotides not matched to a gene: 9. The CDR3 spells CASSPPLAGVAYEQYF. CDR3 sequence (DNA): TGTGCCAGCAGCCCCCCTCTAGCGGGAGTAGCCTACGAGCAGTACTTC. The complete variable domain, with remaining parts taken from reference TRBV7-9 and TRBJ2-7, reads DTGVSQNPRHKITKRGQNVTFRCDPISEHNRLYWYRQTLGQGPEFLTYFQNEAQLEKSRLLSDRFSAERPKGSFSTLEIQRTEQGDSAMYLCASSPPLAGVAYEQYFGPGTRLTVT.

This clonotype was counted ten times or more. V and J are TRBV27 and TRBJ1-6; 9 nucleotides agree with TRBD1. This CDR3 contains 16 residues. Looked up from germline, CDR1 is MNHEY and CDR2 is SMNVEV (reference sequence). V gave up 7 bases and J gave up 7 bases; unmatched junction bases: 11. The CDR3: CASTPYGDRVNSPLHF. The CDR3, as DNA: TGTGCCAGCACCCCTTATGGGGACAGGGTCAATTCACCCCTCCACTTT.

This clonotype was detected a few times. The chain uses TRBV5-4 and TRBJ2-6; D ambiguous. Germline V CDR1 and CDR2: SGHNT, YYREEE (reference sequence). The CDR3 totals 15 residues. V was cut by 4 bases and J by 3 bases, with 11 bases left in between. This CDR3 reads CASSHPSFGANVLTF. The CDR3 DNA is TGTGCCAGCAGCCACCCTTCGTTTGGGGCCAACGTCCTGACTTTC.

Comments on this clonotype: A read error may account for a junction end that differs from germline. CDR3 coding DNA: TGTGCCAGCAGTGGGAGACAGGGACAGGAGGGGGCCAACGTCCTGTCTTTC. Protein sequence: CASSGRQGQEGANVLSF. J is TRBJ2-6 and V is TRBV6-1; the match to TRBD1 covers 8 bases. The CDR3 extends over 17 amino acids. The germline gives CDR1 MNHNS, CDR2 SASEGT.

This clonotype has more than one count but fewer than ten. The rearrangement joins TRBV6-1 to TRBJ2-5; D possibly corresponds to TRBD2 (6 bases). This CDR3 region has 13 residues. The germline V gene has CDR1 MNHNS and CDR2 SASEGT. V was cut by 6 bases and J by 5 bases, with 13 bases left in between. The CDR3 DNA follows: TGTGCCAGCAGGGGTTGGGAGGAGGAGACCCAGTACTTC. It yields the protein CASRGWEEETQYF.

At least ten counts were recorded for this clonotype. This sequence joins TRBV18 and TRBJ2-5; D is undetermined. The CDR3 runs 12 residues. V shed 3 bases and J shed 2 bases, with 4 bases lying between them. Germline lookup yields CDR1 KGHSH and CDR2 LQKENI. Written as DNA, the CDR3 is TGTGCCAGCTCACCCCCACAAGAGACCCAGTACTTC. Its protein is CASSPPQETQYF.

The gene calls are TRBV5-6 and TRBJ1-2, with a tentative D call TRBD1 (6 bases). The CDR3 is made up of 15 amino acids. CDR1 is SGHDT and CDR2 is YYEEEE in the germline V gene. V was cut by 1 base and J by 7 bases, with 17 bases left in between. The CDR3 DNA follows: TGTGCCAGCAGCTTGTGGGGGGCCCGGATGGGTGGCTACACCTTC. The encoded protein is CASSLWGARMGGYTF.

This clonotype has more than one count but fewer than ten. The chain has TRBV28 and TRBJ2-7; a weak D match, TRBD1 (6 bases). The germline V gene encodes CDR1 MDHEN and CDR2 SYDVKM. Deletions cut 5 bases from V and 5 bases from J, with 19 bases between. CDR3 length: 15 amino acids. The CDR3 DNA reads as TGTGCCAGCAGTCTCGAGCCACAGGGAATAGACGAGCAGTACTTC. It translates to CASSLEPQGIDEQYF.

This clonotype has a handful of counts. The V and J genes are TRBV30 and TRBJ2-1, with 7 bases lining up with TRBD1. V shed 1 base, J shed 8 bases, and the junction held 2 bases outside the gene matches. This CDR3 is 12 amino acids long. Germline V gene lookup returns CDR1 GTSNPN and CDR2 SVGIG (reference sequence). CDR3 in DNA: TGTGCCTGGAGTGGAGGGGGCCATGAGCAGTTCTTC. Translation: CAWSGGGHEQFF.

The chain links TRBV4-1 to TRBJ2-1; D remains ambiguous. The V gene lost 5 bases and the J gene lost 7 bases, with 18 bases spanning the gap. Germline lookup yields CDR1 MGHRA and CDR2 YSYEKL. This CDR3 comprises 15 residues. The CDR3 coding sequence is TGCGCCAGCAGCTTCTCGATAGGAGCTGGGAATGAGCAGTTCTTC. Its translation is CASSFSIGAGNEQFF.

Notes on this clonotype: Possible read error: a much larger clone is one base away. This chain connects TRBV28 to TRBJ2-1; D not resolved. Germline CDR1 MDHEN, CDR2 SYDVKM. The CDR3 sequence is 13 residues long. Trimming took off 2 bases at V and 0 bases at J, with 2 bases between the two ends. The CDR3 loop reads CASSLISYNEQFF. The CDR3 DNA is TGTGCCAGCAGTTTAATCTCCTACAATGAGCAGTTCTTC.

Points on this clonotype: A read error may be the cause here, since a much bigger clone is one base away. The chain employs TRBV2 and TRBJ2-7, with no clear D. This CDR3 is built from 10 residues. CDR1 is SNHLY, CDR2 FYNNEI, per germline. V lost 3 bases, J lost 6 bases, and 3 bases lay in between. CDR3 DNA: TGTGCCAGCAGTGATGTCGAGCAGTACTTC. This codes for CASSDVEQYF. The full variable domain, with the rest looked up from reference TRBV2 and TRBJ2-7, is EPEVTQTPSHQVTQMGQEVILRCVPISNHLYFYWYRQILGQKVEFLVSFYNNEISEKSEIFDDQFSVERPDGSNFTLKIRSTKLEDSAMYFCASSDVEQYFGPGTRLTVT.

V is TRBV20-1 and J is TRBJ1-4; D is unresolved. The CDR3 sequence is 14 residues long. V lost 6 bases to trimming and J lost 8 bases, with 19 bases between them. Germline V gene lookup returns CDR1 DFQATT and CDR2 SNEGSKA (reference sequence). In nucleotides, the CDR3 is TGCAGTGCCCCGAATCCAAGAATGATGGAAAAACTGTTTTTT. It encodes CSAPNPRMMEKLFF.

The chain carries TRBV28 and TRBJ1-2; D unresolved. The V end lost 4 bases, the J end lost 2 bases, and 14 bases lay between the germline ends. The CDR3 runs to 15 residues. CDR1 is MDHEN and CDR2 is SYDVKM in the germline V gene. This CDR3 is CASSSSTTENYGYTF. The DNA for the CDR3 is TGTGCCAGCAGTTCCTCGACTACAGAGAACTATGGCTACACCTTC.

This clonotype has ten or more counts. CDR3 in DNA: TGTGCCAGCAGTCGTCGGGGACTAGCGGGAGTCTTGTGGGGGGAGCTGTTTTTT. It encodes CASSRRGLAGVLWGELFF. The genes are TRBV28 and TRBJ2-2; TRBD2 aligns across 14 bases. With V trimmed by 5 bases and J by 8 bases, 13 bases remained unmatched. The CDR3 covers 18 residues. Germline V lookup: CDR1 MDHEN, CDR2 SYDVKM.

This clonotype was observed at least ten times. The chain carries TRBV5-1 and TRBJ2-2; D is undetermined. The CDR3 has 14 residues. Per the germline V gene, CDR1 is SGHRS and CDR2 is YFSETQ. V was clipped by 0 bases and J by 7 bases, with 10 bases between them. CDR3 sequence reads: CASSLEASIGELFF. The CDR3 DNA reads TGCGCCAGCAGCTTGGAAGCTAGTATCGGGGAGCTGTTTTTT.

This clonotype was counted only a few times. V is TRBV28 and J is TRBJ1-6, with a weak D call TRBD1 (5 bases). The germline V and J ends were trimmed by 5 bases and 5 bases, with 10 bases remaining between them. The germline CDR1 and CDR2 sequences are MDHEN and SYDVKM. The CDR3 extends over 14 amino acids. The CDR3 here is CASSRRQNNSPLHF. The CDR3 DNA follows: TGTGCCAGCAGTAGACGACAGAATAATTCACCCCTCCACTTT.

This chain uses TRBV4-1 with TRBJ2-2; no definite D call. Trimming took 9 bases from V and 9 from J, leaving 20 bases between them. This CDR3 is 14 amino acids long. Germline assignment: CDR1 MGHRA and CDR2 YSYEKL. The CDR3 DNA is TGCGCCAGTTCTACGACCATGGGTGGAAGGGAGCTGTTTTTT. The encoded protein is CASSTTMGGRELFF.